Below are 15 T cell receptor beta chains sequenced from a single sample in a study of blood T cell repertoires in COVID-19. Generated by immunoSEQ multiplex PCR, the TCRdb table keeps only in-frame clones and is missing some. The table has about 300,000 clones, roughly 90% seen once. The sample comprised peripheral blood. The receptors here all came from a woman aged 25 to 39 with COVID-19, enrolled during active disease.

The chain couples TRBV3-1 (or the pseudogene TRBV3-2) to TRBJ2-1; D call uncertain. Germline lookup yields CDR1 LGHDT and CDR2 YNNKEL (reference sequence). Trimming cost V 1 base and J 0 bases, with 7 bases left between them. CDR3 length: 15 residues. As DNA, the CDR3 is TGTGCCAGCAGCCAAGGCCCGAGCTCCTACAATGAGCAGTTCTTC. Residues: CASSQGPSSYNEQFF.

DNA of the CDR3: TGTGCCAGCAGCTTGGAGCTAAACACTGAAGCTTTCTTT. Residues: CASSLELNTEAFF. This chain connects TRBV5-4 to TRBJ1-1; D uncertain. V lost 0 bases and J lost 2, with 5 bases in between. The germline CDR1 and CDR2 sequences are SGHNT and YYREEE (reference sequence). CDR3 length equals 13 residues.

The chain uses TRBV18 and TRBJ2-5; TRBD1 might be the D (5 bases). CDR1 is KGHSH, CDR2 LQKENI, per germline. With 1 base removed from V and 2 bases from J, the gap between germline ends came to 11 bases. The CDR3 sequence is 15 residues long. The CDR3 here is CASSPRTGQQETQYF. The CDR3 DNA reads TGTGCCAGCTCACCACGAACAGGCCAACAAGAGACCCAGTACTTC.

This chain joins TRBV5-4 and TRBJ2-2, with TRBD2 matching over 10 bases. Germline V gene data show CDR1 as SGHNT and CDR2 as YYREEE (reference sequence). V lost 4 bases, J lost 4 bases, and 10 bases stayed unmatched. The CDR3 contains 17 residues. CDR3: CASSEKVAGGLTGELFF. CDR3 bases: TGTGCCAGCAGCGAGAAGGTAGCGGGGGGCCTCACCGGGGAGCTGTTTTTT.

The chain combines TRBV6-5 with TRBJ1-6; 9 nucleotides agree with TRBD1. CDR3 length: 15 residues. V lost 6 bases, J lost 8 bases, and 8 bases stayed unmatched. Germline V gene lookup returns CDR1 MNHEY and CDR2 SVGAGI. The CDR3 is CASREDRGGYSPLHF. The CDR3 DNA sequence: TGTGCCAGCAGGGAGGACAGGGGAGGTTATTCACCCCTCCACTTT.

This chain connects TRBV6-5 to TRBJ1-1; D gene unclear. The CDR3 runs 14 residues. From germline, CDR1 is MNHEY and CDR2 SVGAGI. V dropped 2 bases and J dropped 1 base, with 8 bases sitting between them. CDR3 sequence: CASSYQTGNTEAFF. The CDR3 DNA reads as TGTGCCAGCAGTTACCAGACTGGGAACACTGAAGCTTTCTTT.

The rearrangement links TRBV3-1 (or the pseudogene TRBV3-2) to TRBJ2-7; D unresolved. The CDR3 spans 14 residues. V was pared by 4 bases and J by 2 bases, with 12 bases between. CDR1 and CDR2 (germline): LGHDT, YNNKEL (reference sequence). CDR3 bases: TGTGCCAGCAGCCCAAACAGTTCCCCCTACGAGCAGTACTTC. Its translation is CASSPNSSPYEQYF.

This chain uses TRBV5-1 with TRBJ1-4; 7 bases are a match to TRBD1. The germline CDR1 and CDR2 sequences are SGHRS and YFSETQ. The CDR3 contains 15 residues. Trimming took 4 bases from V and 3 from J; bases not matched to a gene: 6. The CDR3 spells CASSPNRGPNEKLFF. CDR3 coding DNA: TGCGCCAGCAGCCCCAACAGGGGACCTAATGAAAAACTGTTTTTT.

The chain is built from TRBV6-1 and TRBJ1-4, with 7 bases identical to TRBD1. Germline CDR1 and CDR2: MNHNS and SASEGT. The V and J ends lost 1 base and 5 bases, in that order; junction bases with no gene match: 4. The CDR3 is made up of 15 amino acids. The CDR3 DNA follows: TGTGCCAGCAGTGAAGTAGGGACAGCGAATGAAAAACTGTTTTTT. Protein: CASSEVGTANEKLFF.

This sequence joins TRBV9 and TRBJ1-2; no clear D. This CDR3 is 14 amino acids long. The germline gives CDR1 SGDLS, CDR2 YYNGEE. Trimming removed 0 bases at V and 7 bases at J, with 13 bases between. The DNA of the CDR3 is TGTGCCAGCAGCGTAGAACACAGCAATAGTGGCTACACCTTC. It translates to CASSVEHSNSGYTF.

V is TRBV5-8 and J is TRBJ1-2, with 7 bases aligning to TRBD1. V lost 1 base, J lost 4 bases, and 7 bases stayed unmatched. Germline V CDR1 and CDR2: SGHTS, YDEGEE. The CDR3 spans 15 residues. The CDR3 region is CASSLYDRASYGYTF. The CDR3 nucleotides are TGTGCCAGCAGCTTGTATGACAGGGCCAGCTATGGCTACACCTTC.

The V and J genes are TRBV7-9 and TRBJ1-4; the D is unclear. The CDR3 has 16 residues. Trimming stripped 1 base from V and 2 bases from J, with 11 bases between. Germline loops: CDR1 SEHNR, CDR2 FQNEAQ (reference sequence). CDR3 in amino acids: CASSLDPRLTNEKLFF. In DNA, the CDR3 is TGTGCCAGCAGCTTAGATCCGAGACTGACTAATGAAAAACTGTTTTTT. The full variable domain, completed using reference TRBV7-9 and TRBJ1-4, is DTGVSQNPRHKITKRGQNVTFRCDPISEHNRLYWYRQTLGQGPEFLTYFQNEAQLEKSRLLSDRFSAERPKGSFSTLEIQRTEQGDSAMYLCASSLDPRLTNEKLFFGSGTQLSVL.

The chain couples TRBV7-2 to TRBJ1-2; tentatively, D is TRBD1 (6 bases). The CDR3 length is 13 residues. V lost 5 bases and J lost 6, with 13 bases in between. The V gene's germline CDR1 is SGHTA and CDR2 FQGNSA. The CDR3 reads CASSRDNLNGYTF. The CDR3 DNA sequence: TGTGCCAGCAGCCGGGACAATCTAAATGGCTACACCTTC.

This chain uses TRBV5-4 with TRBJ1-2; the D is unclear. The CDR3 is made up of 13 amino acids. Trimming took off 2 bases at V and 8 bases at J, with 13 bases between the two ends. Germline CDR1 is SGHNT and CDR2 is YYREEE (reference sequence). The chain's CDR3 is CASSFDGGRGYTF. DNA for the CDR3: TGTGCCAGCAGCTTCGATGGAGGACGGGGCTACACCTTC.

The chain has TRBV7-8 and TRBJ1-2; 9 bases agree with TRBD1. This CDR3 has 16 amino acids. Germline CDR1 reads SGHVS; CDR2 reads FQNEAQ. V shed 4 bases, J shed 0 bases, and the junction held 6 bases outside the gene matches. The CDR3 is CASSSRTGVANYGYTF. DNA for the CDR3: TGTGCCAGCAGCTCACGGACAGGGGTGGCTAACTATGGCTACACCTTC.